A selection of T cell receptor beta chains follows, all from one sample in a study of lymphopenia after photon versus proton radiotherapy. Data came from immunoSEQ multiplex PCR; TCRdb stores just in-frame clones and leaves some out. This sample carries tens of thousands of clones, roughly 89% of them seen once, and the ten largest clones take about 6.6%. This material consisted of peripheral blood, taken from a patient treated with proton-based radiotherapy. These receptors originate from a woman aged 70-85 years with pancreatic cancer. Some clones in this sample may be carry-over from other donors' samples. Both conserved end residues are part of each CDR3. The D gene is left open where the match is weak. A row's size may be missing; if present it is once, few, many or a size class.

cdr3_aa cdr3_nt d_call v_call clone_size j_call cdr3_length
CASGGGGRGTEAFF TGTGCCAGCGGGGGCGGGGGCCGGGGCACCGAAGCTTTCTTT . TRBV27 . TRBJ1-1 14
CASSWTGGRTNTEAFF TGCGCCAGCAGCTGGACAGGGGGCAGGACGAACACTGAAGCTTTCTTT TRBD1 TRBV5-1 . TRBJ1-1 16
CASSPGAGRDYEQYF TGTGCCAGCAGCCCCGGGGCGGGGAGGGACTACGAGCAGTACTTC TRBD2 TRBV28 . TRBJ2-7 15
CASSIRRDRDYEQYF TGTGCCAGTAGTATCCGGAGGGACAGAGACTACGAGCAGTACTTC . TRBV19 . TRBJ2-7 15
CASSLGTLLDNEQFF TGTGCCAGCAGCTTGGGGACCCTCTTGGACAATGAGCAGTTCTTC . TRBV11-3 . TRBJ2-1 15
CASSLPSGRAVSYNEQFF TGCGCCAGCAGCTTGCCTAGCGGGAGGGCTGTCTCCTACAATGAGCAGTTCTTC TRBD2 TRBV5-1 . TRBJ2-1 18
CASSPEDYGGDEQYF TGTGCCAGCAGCCCCGAGGACTATGGGGGGGACGAGCAGTACTTC TRBD2 TRBV9 . TRBJ2-7 15
CASSPILLAGRGEQFF TGTGCCAGCAGTCCCATTCTCCTAGCGGGAAGGGGTGAGCAGTTCTTC TRBD2 TRBV28 . TRBJ2-1 16
CASSTGGARNTIYF TGTGCCAGCAGTACAGGGGGCGCAAGAAACACCATATATTTT TRBD1 TRBV6-6 once TRBJ1-3 14
CASSYTAELSYNEQFF TGTGCCAGCAGTTATACTGCGGAGCTTTCCTACAATGAGCAGTTCTTC . TRBV6-5 . TRBJ2-1 16
CASSLGTSPATDTQYF TGTGCCAGCAGTTTGGGTACCTCACCTGCGACAGATACGCAGTATTTT . TRBV28 . TRBJ2-3 16
CASSESGGFEAFF TGCGCCAGCAGTGAGTCCGGGGGATTTGAAGCTTTCTTT . TRBV10-1 . TRBJ1-1 13
CASSFQASGSSEQYF TGTGCCAGCAGTTTTCAGGCTAGCGGGAGCTCCGAGCAGTACTTC TRBD2 TRBV27 once TRBJ2-7 15
CSVQGFEAFF TGCAGTGTCCAGGGTTTCGAAGCTTTCTTT . TRBV20-1 once TRBJ1-1 10